This T cell receptor beta chain was captured in a study of blood T cell repertoires in COVID-19. TCRdb keeps only in-frame clones here, not all; method: immunoSEQ multiplex PCR. The sample includes 110,000 or so clones, around 89% of them seen just once. In germline, CDR1 is SQVTM, CDR2 ANQGSEA. The CDR3 contains 12 residues. Trimming stripped 7 bases from V and 2 bases from J, with 12 bases between. Sequenced: peripheral blood. The chain is built from TRBV29-1 and TRBJ2-7; D perhaps matches TRBD1 (5 bases). The sequence was obtained from a human donor with acute or convalescent COVID-19. The donor label of this sample is uncertain. The CDR3 nucleotides read TGCAGCGCCTCCGACAGTGCCTACGAGCAGTACTTC. This translates into CSASDSAYEQYF.